This T cell receptor (beta chain) appears in the sequencing data of a study of Ad26.COV2.S vaccination and SARS-CoV-2 variants. The germline V gene encodes CDR1 ENHRY and CDR2 SYGVKD. Trimming left V 2 bases short and J 8 bases short, with 12 bases between. The CDR3 loop spans 14 amino acids. Generated by immunoSEQ multiplex PCR, the TCRdb table keeps only in-frame clones and is missing some. The table records about 440,000 clones, about 92% of them present only once. Treatment described: about 20 received Ad26.COV2.S at low or high dose, single or two shots; about 5 received placebo; per-sample allocation not given. Sampling was done on day 63 after the first vaccine or placebo injection. Its platform was an Ad26 vector, and its expressed antigen was Wuhan-strain SARS-CoV-2 spike.

The sequence was collected from a person between 18 and 60 years old who received the Ad26.COV2.S COVID-19 vaccine or a placebo. The material sequenced was peripheral blood, taken in a trial of Ad26.COV2.S vaccine versus placebo. The chain joins TRBV10-3 to TRBJ2-2, with a weak D call TRBD2 (6 bases). CDR3 region: CAISEGGISGELFF. In DNA, the CDR3 is TGTGCCATCAGTGAGGGGGGGATTTCTGGGGAGCTGTTTTTT.